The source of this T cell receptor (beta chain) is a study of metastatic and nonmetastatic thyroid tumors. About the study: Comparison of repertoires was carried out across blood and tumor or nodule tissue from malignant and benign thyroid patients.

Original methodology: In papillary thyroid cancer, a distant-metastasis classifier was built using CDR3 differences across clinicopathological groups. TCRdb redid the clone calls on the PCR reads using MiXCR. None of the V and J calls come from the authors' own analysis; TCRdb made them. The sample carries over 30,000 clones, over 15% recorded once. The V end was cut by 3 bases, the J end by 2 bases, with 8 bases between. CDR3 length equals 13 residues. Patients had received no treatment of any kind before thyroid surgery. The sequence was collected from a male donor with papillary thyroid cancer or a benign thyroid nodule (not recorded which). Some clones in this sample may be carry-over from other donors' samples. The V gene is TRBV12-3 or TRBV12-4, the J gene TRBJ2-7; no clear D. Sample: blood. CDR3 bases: TGTGCCAGCAGTTTGACCAGAACCTACGAGCAGTACTTC. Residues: CASSLTRTYEQYF.